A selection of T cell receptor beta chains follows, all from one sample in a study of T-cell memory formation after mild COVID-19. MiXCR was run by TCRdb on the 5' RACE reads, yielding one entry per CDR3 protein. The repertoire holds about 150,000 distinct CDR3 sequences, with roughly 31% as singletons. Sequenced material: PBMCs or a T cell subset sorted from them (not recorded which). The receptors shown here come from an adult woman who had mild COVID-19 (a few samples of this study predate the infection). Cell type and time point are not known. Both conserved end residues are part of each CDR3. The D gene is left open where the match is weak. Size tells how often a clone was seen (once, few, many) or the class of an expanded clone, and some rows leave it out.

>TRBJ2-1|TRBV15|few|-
CATSRVYNEQFF
TGTGCCACCAGCAGGGTCTACAATGAGCAGTTCTTC
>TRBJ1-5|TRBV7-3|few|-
CASSGGVAPNQPQHF
TGTGCCAGCAGCGGGGGGGTAGCTCCCAATCAGCCCCAGCATTTT
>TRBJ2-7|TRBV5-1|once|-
CASSLEGPSSYEQYF
TGCGCCAGCAGCTTGGAGGGACCCAGCTCCTACGAGCAGTACTTC
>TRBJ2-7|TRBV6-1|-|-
CASSEAVQGPYEQYF
TGTGCCAGCAGTGAAGCCGTACAGGGTCCCTACGAGCAGTACTTC
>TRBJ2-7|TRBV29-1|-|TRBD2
CSVEDRGTTYEQYF
TGCAGCGTTGAAGACCGCGGGACTACCTACGAGCAGTACTTC
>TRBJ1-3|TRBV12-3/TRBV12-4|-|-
CASSFRSKGRQEDSGNTIYF
TGTGCCAGCAGTTTCAGGAGCAAGGGCCGGCAGGAAGACTCTGGAAACACCATATATTTT
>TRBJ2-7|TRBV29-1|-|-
CSGYEQYF
TGCAGCGGATACGAGCAGTACTTC
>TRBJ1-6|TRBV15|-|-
CATSPRGETPLHF
TGTGCCACCAGCCCCCGGGGAGAGACACCCCTCCACTTT
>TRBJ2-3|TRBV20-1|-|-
CSALTDTQYF
TGCAGTGCCCTCACAGATACGCAGTATTTT
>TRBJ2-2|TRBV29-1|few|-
CSVETGGANTGELFF
TGCAGCGTTGAAACCGGAGGGGCGAACACCGGGGAGCTGTTTTTT
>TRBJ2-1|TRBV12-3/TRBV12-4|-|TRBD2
CASSLQSGTSNSYNEQFF
TGTGCCAGCAGTCTACAAAGCGGGACGTCTAATTCCTACAATGAGCAGTTCTTC
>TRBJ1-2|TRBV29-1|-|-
CSVGRLQWPYGYTF
TGCAGCGTCGGGCGACTCCAGTGGCCCTATGGCTACACCTTC
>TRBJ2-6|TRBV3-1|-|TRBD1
CASSQERGRGITLSSGANVLTF
TGTGCCAGCAGCCAAGAACGGGGCAGGGGGATAACTCTAAGCTCTGGGGCCAACGTCCTGACTTTC
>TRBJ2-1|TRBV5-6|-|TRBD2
CASSLGLAGGRVYNEQFF
TGTGCCAGCAGCTTGGGACTAGCGGGAGGTCGGGTCTACAATGAGCAGTTCTTC
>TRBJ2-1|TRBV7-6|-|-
CASSVEGYSYNEQFF
TGTGCCAGCAGTGTAGAGGGATACTCCTACAATGAGCAGTTCTTC
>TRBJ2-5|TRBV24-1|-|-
CATSDSSNQETQYF
TGTGCCACCAGTGATTCGAGTAACCAAGAGACCCAGTACTTC
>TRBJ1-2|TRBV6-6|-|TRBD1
CASWDSLNYGYTF
TGTGCCAGCTGGGACAGCCTTAACTATGGCTACACCTTC
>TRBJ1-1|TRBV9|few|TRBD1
CASSAGTARMNTEAFF
TGTGCCAGCAGCGCGGGGACAGCAAGAATGAACACTGAAGCTTTCTTT
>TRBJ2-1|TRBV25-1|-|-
CASSPGTLYNEQFF
TGTGCCAGCAGTCCAGGGACCCTATACAATGAGCAGTTCTTC
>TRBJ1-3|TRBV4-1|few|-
CASSRQEGYGNTIYF
TGCGCCAGCAGCCGTCAGGAGGGGTATGGAAACACCATATATTTT
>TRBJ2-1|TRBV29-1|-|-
CSVDKGSNEQFF
TGCAGCGTTGACAAAGGGAGCAATGAGCAGTTCTTC
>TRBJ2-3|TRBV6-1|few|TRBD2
CASSEWEGRGTDTQYF
TGTGCCAGCAGTGAATGGGAGGGTCGAGGCACAGATACGCAGTATTTT
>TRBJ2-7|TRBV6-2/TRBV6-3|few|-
CASSYLETATYEQYF
TGTGCCAGCAGTTACTTGGAGACTGCGACCTACGAGCAGTACTTC
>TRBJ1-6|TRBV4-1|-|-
CASTSSLTHSPLHF
TGCGCCAGCACCTCTAGCTTGACTCATTCACCCCTCCACTTT
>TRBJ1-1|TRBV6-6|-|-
CASSHQPSTEAFF
TGTGCCAGCAGCCACCAGCCGAGCACTGAAGCTTTCTTT
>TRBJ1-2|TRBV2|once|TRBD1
CASSNRQGGHGYTF
TGTGCCAGCAGCAACAGACAGGGGGGCCATGGCTACACCTTC
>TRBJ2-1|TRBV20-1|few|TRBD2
CSARDLSPAAGTSGWSSYNEQFF
TGCAGTGCTAGGGACCTCTCCCCTGCCGCCGGGACTAGCGGTTGGAGCTCCTACAATGAGCAGTTCTTC
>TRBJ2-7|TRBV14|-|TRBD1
CASSQPRQGFYEQYF
TGTGCCAGCAGCCAGCCGCGACAGGGCTTCTACGAGCAGTACTTC
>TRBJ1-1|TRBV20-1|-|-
CSANPGTMNTEAFF
TGCAGTGCTAACCCCGGGACAATGAACACTGAAGCTTTCTTT
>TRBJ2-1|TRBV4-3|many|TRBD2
CASSQDRLAGGGNEQFF
TGCGCCAGCAGCCAAGATCGATTAGCGGGAGGGGGCAATGAGCAGTTCTTC
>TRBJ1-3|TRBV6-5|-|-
CASSSGAGNTIYF
TGTGCCAGCAGTTCGGGCGCTGGAAACACCATATATTTT
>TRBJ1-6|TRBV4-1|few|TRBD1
CASSQSPKTPRGLRDLHF
TGCGCCAGCAGCCAATCCCCCAAAACCCCCAGGGGGCTGCGCGACCTCCACTTT
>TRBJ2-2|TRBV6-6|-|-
CASSRLGTELGGRNTGELFF
TGTGCCAGCAGCCGGCTGGGGACAGAGCTTGGCGGGAGAAACACCGGGGAGCTGTTTTTT
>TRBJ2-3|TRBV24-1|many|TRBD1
CATSDPTGATDTQYF
TGTGCCACCAGTGATCCGACAGGGGCCACAGATACGCAGTATTTT
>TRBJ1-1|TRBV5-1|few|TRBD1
CASSWTGGLNTEAFF
TGCGCCAGCAGCTGGACAGGGGGCTTGAACACTGAAGCTTTCTTT
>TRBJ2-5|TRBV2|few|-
CASNRGETQYF
TGTGCCAGCAACCGGGGGGAGACCCAGTACTTC
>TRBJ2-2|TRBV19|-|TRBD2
CASSGVRTSGGYTGELFF
TGTGCCAGTAGTGGCGTTCGCACTAGCGGGGGATACACCGGGGAGCTGTTTTTT
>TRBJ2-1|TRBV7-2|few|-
CASGLPRDEQFF
TGTGCCAGCGGACTACCTAGGGATGAGCAGTTCTTC
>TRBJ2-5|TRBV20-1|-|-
CSALPGGRLQETQYF
TGCAGTGCTCTCCCTGGCGGCAGACTCCAAGAGACTCAGTACTTC
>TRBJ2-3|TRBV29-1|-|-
CSVEFSGRLPDTQYF
TGCAGCGTTGAGTTCAGCGGGCGGCTCCCAGATACGCAGTATTTT
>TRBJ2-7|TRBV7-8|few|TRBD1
CASSWDSGLEQYF
TGTGCCAGCAGCTGGGACAGTGGCTTGGAGCAGTACTTC
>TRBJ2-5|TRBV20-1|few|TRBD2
CSARDLAGGEETQYF
TGCAGTGCTAGAGACCTAGCGGGGGGGGAAGAGACCCAGTACTTC
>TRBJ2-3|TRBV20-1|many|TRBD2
CSARDRGGGDSDTQYF
TGCAGTGCTAGAGATAGAGGCGGGGGAGACTCAGATACGCAGTATTTT
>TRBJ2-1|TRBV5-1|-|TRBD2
CASSLDGLAGPPGSYNEQFF
TGCGCCAGCAGCTTGGATGGACTAGCGGGACCTCCCGGCTCCTACAATGAGCAGTTCTTC
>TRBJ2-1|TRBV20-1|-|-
CSAPRGFGYNEQFF
TGCAGTGCGCCCCGCGGCTTCGGGTACAATGAGCAGTTCTTC
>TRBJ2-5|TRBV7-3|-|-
CASSSGPQETQYF
TGTGCCAGCAGCTCGGGACCCCAAGAGACCCAGTACTTC
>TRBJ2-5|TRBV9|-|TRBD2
CASTRQAGGEETQYF
TGTGCCAGCACTCGGCAAGCGGGAGGGGAAGAGACCCAGTACTTC
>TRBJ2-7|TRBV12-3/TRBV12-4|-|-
CASSLLGREQYF
TGTGCCAGCAGTCTCTTGGGCCGGGAGCAGTACTTC
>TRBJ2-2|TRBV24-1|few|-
CATGQGDTGELFF
TGTGCCACCGGTCAGGGTGACACCGGGGAGCTGTTTTTT
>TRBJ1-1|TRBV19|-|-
CASKAGNTEAFF
TGTGCCAGTAAAGCAGGCAACACTGAAGCTTTCTTT
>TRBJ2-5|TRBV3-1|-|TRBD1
CASSRRQGARETQYF
TGTGCCAGCAGCCGGAGACAGGGGGCAAGAGAGACCCAGTACTTC